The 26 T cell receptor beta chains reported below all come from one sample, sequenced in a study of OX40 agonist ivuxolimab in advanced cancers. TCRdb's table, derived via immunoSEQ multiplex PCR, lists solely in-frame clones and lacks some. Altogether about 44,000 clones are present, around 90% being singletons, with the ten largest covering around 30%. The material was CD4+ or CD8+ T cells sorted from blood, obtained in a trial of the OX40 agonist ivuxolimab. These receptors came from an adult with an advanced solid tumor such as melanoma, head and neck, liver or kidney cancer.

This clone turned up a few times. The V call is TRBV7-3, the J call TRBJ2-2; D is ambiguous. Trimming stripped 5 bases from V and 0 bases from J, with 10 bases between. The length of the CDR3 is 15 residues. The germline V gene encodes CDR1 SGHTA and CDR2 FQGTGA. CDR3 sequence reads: CASSPSPSNTGELFF. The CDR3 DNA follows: TGTGCCAGCAGCCCGTCCCCATCGAACACCGGGGAGCTGTTTTTT.

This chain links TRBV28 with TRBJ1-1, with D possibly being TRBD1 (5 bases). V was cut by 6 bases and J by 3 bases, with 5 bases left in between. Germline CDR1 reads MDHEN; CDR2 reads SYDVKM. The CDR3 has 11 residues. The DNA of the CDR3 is TGTGCCAGCAGGGGGGACACTGAAGCTTTCTTT. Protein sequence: CASRGDTEAFF. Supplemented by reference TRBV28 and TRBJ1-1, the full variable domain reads DVKVTQSSRYLVKRTGEKVFLECVQDMDHENMFWYRQDPGLGLRLIYFSYDVKMKEKGDIPEGYSVSREKKERFSLILESASTNQTSMYLCASRGDTEAFFGQGTRLTVV.

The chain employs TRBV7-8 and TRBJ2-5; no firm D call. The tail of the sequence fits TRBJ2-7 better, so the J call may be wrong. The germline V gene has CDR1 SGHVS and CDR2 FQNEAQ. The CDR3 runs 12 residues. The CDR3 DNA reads TGTGCCAGCAGCCCGAGCTCCTACGAGCAGTACTTC. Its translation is CASSPSSYEQYF.

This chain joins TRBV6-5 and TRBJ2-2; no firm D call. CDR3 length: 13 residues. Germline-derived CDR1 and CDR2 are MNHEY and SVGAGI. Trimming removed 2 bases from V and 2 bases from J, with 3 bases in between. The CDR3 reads CASSYHNTGELFF. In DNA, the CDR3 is TGTGCCAGCAGTTACCACAACACCGGGGAGCTGTTTTTT.

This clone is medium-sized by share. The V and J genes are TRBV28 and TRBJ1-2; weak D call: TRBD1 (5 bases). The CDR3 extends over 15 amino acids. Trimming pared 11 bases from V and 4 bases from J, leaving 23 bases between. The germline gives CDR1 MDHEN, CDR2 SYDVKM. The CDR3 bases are TGTGCCCCCCACCCCAGGGCACCGGGGATCTATGGCTACACCTTC. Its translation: CAPHPRAPGIYGYTF.

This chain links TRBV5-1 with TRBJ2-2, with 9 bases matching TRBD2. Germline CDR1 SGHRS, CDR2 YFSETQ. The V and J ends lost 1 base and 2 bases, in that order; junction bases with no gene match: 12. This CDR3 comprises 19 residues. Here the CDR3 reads CASSLNPAGGAFNTGELFF. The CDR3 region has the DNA TGCGCCAGCAGCTTGAATCCAGCGGGAGGTGCTTTCAACACCGGGGAGCTGTTTTTT.

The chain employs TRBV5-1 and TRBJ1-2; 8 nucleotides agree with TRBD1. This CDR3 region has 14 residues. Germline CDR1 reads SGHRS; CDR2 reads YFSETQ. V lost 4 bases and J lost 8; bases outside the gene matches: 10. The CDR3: CASSGMTGAEGYTF. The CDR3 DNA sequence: TGCGCCAGCAGCGGAATGACAGGGGCAGAGGGCTACACCTTC.

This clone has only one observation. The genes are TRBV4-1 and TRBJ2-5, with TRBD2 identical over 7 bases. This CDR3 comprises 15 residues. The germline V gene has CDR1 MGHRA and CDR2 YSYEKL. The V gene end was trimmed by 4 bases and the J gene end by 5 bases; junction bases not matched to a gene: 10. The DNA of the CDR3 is TGCGCCAGCAGCCCATTTGGGAGGGCCCAGGAGACCCAGTACTTC. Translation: CASSPFGRAQETQYF.

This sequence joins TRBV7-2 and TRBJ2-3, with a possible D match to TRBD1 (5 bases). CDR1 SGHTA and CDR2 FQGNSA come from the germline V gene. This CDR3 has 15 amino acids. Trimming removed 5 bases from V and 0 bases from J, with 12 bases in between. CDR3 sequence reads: CASSLMDTSTDTQYF. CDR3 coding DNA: TGTGCCAGCAGCCTTATGGACACAAGCACAGATACGCAGTATTTT.

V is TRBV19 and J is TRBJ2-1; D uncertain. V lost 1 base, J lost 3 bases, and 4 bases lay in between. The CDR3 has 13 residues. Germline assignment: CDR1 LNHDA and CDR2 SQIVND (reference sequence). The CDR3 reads CASSIVHYNEQFF. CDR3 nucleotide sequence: TGTGCCAGTAGTATAGTACACTACAATGAGCAGTTCTTC. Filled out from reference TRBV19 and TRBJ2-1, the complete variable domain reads DGGITQSPKYLFRKEGQNVTLSCEQNLNHDAMYWYRQDPGQGLRLIYYSQIVNDFQKGDIAEGYSVSREKKESFPLTVTSAQKNPTAFYLCASSIVHYNEQFFGPGTRLTVL.

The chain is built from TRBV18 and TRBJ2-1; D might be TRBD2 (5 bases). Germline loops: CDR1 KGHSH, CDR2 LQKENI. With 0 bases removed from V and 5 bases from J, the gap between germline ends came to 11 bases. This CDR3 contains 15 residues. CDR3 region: CASSPPAGGNNEQFF. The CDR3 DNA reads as TGTGCCAGCTCACCACCGGCGGGTGGGAACAATGAGCAGTTCTTC.

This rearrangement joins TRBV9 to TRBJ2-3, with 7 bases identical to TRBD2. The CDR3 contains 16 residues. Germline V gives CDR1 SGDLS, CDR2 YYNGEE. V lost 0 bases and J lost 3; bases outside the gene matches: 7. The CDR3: CASSVVAGVGTDTQYF. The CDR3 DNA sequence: TGTGCCAGCAGCGTAGTTGCGGGAGTGGGGACAGATACGCAGTATTTT.

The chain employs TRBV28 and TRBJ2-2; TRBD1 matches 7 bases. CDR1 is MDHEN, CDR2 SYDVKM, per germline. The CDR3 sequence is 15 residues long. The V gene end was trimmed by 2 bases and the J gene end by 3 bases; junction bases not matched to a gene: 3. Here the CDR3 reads CASSLGDRDTGELFF. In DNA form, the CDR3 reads TGTGCCAGCAGTTTAGGCGACAGGGACACCGGGGAGCTGTTTTTT.

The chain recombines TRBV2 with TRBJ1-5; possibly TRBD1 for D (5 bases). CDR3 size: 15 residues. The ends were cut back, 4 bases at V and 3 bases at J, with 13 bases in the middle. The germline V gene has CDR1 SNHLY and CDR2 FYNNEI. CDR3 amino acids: CASSVDRGLNQPQHF. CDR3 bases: TGTGCCAGCAGTGTTGACCGGGGCCTCAATCAGCCCCAGCATTTT.

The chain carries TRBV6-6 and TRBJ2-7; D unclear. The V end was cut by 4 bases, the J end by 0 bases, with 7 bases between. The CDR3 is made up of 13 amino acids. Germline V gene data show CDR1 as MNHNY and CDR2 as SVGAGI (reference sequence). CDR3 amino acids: CASSSDISYEQYF. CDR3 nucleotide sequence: TGTGCCAGCAGTTCCGACATCTCCTACGAGCAGTACTTC.

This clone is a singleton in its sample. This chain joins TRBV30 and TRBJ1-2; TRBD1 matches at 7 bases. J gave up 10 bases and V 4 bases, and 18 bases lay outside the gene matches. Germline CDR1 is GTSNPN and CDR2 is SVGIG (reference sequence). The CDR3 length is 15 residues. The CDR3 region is CAWKGDREIGSAYTF. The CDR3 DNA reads TGTGCCTGGAAGGGTGACAGGGAAATAGGGTCGGCCTACACCTTC.

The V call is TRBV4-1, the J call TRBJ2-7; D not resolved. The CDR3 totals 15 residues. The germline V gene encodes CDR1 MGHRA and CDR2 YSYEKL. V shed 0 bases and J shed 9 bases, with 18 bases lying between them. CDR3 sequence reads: CASSQDKGSSLGQYF. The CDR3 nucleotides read TGCGCCAGCAGCCAAGACAAGGGCTCCAGTCTAGGGCAGTACTTC.

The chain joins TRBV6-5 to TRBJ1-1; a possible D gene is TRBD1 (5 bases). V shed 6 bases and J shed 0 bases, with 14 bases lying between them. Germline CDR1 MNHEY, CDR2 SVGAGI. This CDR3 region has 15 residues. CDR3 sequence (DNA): TGTGCCAGCAGCCTCCTTACACAGGTGAACACTGAAGCTTTCTTT. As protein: CASSLLTQVNTEAFF.

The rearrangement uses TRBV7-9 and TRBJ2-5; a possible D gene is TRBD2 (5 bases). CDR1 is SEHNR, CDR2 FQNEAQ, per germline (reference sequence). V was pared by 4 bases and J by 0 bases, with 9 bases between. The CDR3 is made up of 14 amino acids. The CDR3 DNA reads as TGTGCCAGCAGCTCGGACGGGAACCAAGAGACCCAGTACTTC. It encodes CASSSDGNQETQYF.

In DNA form, the CDR3 reads TGCAGTGCTTCGACCTTTCGTGAGCAGTTCTTC. Its translation is CSASTFREQFF. The chain joins TRBV20-1 to TRBJ2-1; D call uncertain. In germline, CDR1 is DFQATT, CDR2 SNEGSKA (reference sequence). This CDR3 comprises 11 residues. V shed 5 bases and J shed 9 bases, with 11 bases lying between them.

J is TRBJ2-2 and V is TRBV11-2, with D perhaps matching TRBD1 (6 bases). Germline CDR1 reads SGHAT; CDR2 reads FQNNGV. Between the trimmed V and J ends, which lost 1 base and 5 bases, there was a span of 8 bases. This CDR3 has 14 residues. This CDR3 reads CASSLGGGTGELFF. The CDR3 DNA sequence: TGTGCCAGCAGCTTAGGAGGGGGTACCGGGGAGCTGTTTTTT.

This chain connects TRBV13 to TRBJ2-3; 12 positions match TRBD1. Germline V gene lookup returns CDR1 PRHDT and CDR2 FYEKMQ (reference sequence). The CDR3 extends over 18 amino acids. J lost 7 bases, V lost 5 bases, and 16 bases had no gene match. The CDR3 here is CASSGSGTGGPPRNTQYF. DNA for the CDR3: TGTGCCAGCAGCGGGTCGGGGACAGGGGGCCCCCCGAGGAATACGCAGTATTTT.

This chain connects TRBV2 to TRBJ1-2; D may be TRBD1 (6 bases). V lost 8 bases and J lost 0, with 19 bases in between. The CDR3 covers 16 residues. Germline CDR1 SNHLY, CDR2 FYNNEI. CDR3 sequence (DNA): TGTGCCAGCTCCCAGGGGAAGGCGGGGGCTAACTATGGCTACACCTTC. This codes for CASSQGKAGANYGYTF.

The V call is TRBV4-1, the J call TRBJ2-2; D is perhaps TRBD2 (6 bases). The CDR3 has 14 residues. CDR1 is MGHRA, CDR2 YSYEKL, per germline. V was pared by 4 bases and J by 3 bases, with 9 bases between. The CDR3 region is CASSRGTHTGELFF. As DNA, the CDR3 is TGCGCCAGCAGCCGCGGGACTCACACCGGGGAGCTGTTTTTT.

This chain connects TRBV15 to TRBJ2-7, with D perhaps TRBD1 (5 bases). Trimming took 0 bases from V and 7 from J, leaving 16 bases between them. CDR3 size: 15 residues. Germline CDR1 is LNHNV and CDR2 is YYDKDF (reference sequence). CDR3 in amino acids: CATSRELLGPWEQYF. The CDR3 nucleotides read TGTGCCACCAGCAGAGAGTTGCTGGGGCCCTGGGAGCAGTACTTC. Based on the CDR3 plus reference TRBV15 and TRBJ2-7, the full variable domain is DAMVIQNPRYQVTQFGKPVTLSCSQTLNHNVMYWYQQKSSQAPKLLFHYYDKDFNNEADTPDNFQSRRPNTSFCFLDIRSPGLGDTAMYLCATSRELLGPWEQYFGPGTRLTVT.

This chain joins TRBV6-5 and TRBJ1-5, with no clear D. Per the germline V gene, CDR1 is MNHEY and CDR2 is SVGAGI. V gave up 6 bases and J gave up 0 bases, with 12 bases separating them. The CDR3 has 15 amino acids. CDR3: CASRQGHGSNQPQHF. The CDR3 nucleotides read TGTGCCAGCAGACAAGGGCATGGTAGCAATCAGCCCCAGCATTTT.